A single sample is the source of the 10 T cell receptor beta chains below, sequenced in a study of technical replicates of blood from four donors. Clones were sequenced by immunoSEQ multiplex PCR, and TCRdb holds only the in-frame ones, with some missing. The sample carries 70,000 to 85,000 clones, around 97% recorded once. Sequenced: T cells isolated from PBMCs. The origin of the receptors is a human donor in good health.

The rearrangement links TRBV6-5 to TRBJ2-7; possibly TRBD1 for D (6 bases). V was clipped by 0 bases and J by 2 bases, with 8 bases between them. Germline lookup yields CDR1 MNHEY and CDR2 SVGAGI. This CDR3 contains 14 residues. CDR3: CASSYSDSTYEQYF. CDR3 DNA sequence: TGTGCCAGCAGTTACTCGGACAGCACCTACGAGCAGTACTTC.

CDR3 bases: TGTGCCAGCAGTCGTACAGGAAACACCGGGGAGCTGTTTTTT. It specifies CASSRTGNTGELFF. The rearrangement links TRBV6-4 to TRBJ2-2; D is perhaps TRBD1 (5 bases). The CDR3 is 14 amino acids. V was trimmed by 5 bases and J by 2 bases, leaving 9 bases between them. Germline V gives CDR1 MRHNA, CDR2 SNTAGT.

The rearrangement uses TRBV28 and TRBJ2-1; 8 bases are shared with TRBD1. With V trimmed by 5 bases and J by 12 bases, 6 bases remained unmatched. Per germline, CDR1 MDHEN and CDR2 SYDVKM. CDR3 length equals 12 residues. This CDR3 is CASSIDRGTQFF. CDR3 coding DNA: TGTGCCAGCAGTATTGACAGGGGTACGCAGTTCTTC.

The chain is built from TRBV27 and TRBJ2-1; TRBD2 might be the D (5 bases). This CDR3 comprises 15 residues. CDR1 is MNHEY and CDR2 is SMNVEV in the germline V gene (reference sequence). V shed 6 bases and J shed 0 bases, with 12 bases lying between them. CDR3 amino acids: CASREQRSSYNEQFF. The DNA for the CDR3 is TGTGCCAGCAGGGAACAGCGGAGCTCCTACAATGAGCAGTTCTTC.

The rearrangement uses TRBV28 and TRBJ2-7; weak D call: TRBD2 (8 bases). The CDR3 is made up of 18 amino acids. V was trimmed by 2 bases and J by 3 bases, leaving 23 bases between them. Germline V gene data show CDR1 as MDHEN and CDR2 as SYDVKM. CDR3 coding DNA: TGTGCCAGCAGTTTACGGTCTCGGGGGGGTCAGGGGGACTACGAGCAGTACTTC. The encoded protein is CASSLRSRGGQGDYEQYF. The whole variable domain, filled in from reference TRBV28 and TRBJ2-7, reads DVKVTQSSRYLVKRTGEKVFLECVQDMDHENMFWYRQDPGLGLRLIYFSYDVKMKEKGDIPEGYSVSREKKERFSLILESASTNQTSMYLCASSLRSRGGQGDYEQYFGPGTRLTVT.

V is TRBV7-3 and J is TRBJ1-2; 11 bases are shared with TRBD1. V was pared by 4 bases and J by 5 bases, with 6 bases of the junction left unmatched. The CDR3 runs to 15 residues. Germline V CDR1 and CDR2: SGHTA, FQGTGA. The CDR3 DNA sequence: TGTGCCAGCAGCTCTGGACAGGGGGCGTTATATGGCTACACCTTC. Translation: CASSSGQGALYGYTF.

This clone was counted a single time. The chain employs TRBV7-9 and TRBJ2-2; 15 bases agree with TRBD2. CDR1 is SEHNR and CDR2 is FQNEAQ in the germline V gene (reference sequence). The CDR3 runs to 19 residues. After removal of 3 bases from V and 0 bases from J, the junction contained 5 bases not matched to a gene. In DNA form, the CDR3 reads TGTGCCAGCAGCTTCCCGGGACTAGCGGGGGGACCGAACACCGGGGAGCTGTTTTTT. It yields the protein CASSFPGLAGGPNTGELFF.

The chain combines TRBV11-2 with TRBJ2-3; maybe TRBD1 (6 bases). The CDR3 consists of 14 residues. V lost 4 bases and J 1 base, leaving 9 bases between the germline ends. CDR1 and CDR2 from the germline V gene are SGHAT and FQNNGV. CDR3 loop: CASSSHRGTDTQYF. The DNA of the CDR3 is TGTGCCAGCAGCTCCCACAGGGGCACAGATACGCAGTATTTT. Looking up the rest from reference TRBV11-2 and TRBJ2-3 gives the full variable domain: EAGVAQSPRYKIIEKRQSVAFWCNPISGHATLYWYQQILGQGPKLLIQFQNNGVVDDSQLPKDRFSAERLKGVDSTLKIQPAKLEDSAVYLCASSSHRGTDTQYFGPGTRLTVL.

The gene calls are TRBV6-5 and TRBJ2-3; 10 bases line up with TRBD1. This CDR3 is 14 amino acids long. Germline V gives CDR1 MNHEY, CDR2 SVGAGI. V shed 7 bases and J 3 bases; nucleotides not matched to a gene: 4. CDR3 in DNA: TGTGCCAGCATCGGGACAGGGGAGACAGATACGCAGTATTTT. It encodes CASIGTGETDTQYF.

The DNA of the CDR3 is TGTGCCAGCCGGCCAGGGGGCCTTTCGGGCTACACCTTC. This sequence encodes CASRPGGLSGYTF. The chain joins TRBV28 to TRBJ1-2; 8 bases agree with TRBD1. CDR1 and CDR2 from the germline V gene are MDHEN and SYDVKM. V lost 8 bases to trimming and J lost 8 bases; unmatched junction nucleotides: 10. The CDR3 contains 13 residues.